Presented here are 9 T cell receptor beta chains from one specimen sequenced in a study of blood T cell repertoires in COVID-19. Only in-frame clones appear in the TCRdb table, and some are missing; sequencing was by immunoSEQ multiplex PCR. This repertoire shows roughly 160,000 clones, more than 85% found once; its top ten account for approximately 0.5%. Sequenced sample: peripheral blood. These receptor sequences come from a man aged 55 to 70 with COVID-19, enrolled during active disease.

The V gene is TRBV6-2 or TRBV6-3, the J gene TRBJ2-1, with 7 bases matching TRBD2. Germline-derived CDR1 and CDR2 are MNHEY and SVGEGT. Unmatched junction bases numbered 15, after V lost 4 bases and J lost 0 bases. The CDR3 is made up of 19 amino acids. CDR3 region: CASSSRTSVDPSSYNEQFF. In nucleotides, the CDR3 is TGTGCCAGCAGTTCTCGGACTAGTGTTGACCCCAGCTCCTACAATGAGCAGTTCTTC.

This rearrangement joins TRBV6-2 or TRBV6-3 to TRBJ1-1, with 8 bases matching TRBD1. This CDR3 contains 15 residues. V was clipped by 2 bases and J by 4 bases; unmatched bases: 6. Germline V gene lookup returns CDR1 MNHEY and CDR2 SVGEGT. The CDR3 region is CASSYGDRRATEAFF. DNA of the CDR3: TGTGCCAGCAGTTACGGGGACAGGCGGGCCACTGAAGCTTTCTTT.

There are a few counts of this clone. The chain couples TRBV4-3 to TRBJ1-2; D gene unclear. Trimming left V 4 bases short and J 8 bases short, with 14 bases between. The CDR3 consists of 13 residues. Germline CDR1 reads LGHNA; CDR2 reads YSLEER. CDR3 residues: CASSRGGVGGYTF. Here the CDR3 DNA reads TGCGCCAGCAGCCGTGGCGGGGTGGGAGGCTACACCTTC.

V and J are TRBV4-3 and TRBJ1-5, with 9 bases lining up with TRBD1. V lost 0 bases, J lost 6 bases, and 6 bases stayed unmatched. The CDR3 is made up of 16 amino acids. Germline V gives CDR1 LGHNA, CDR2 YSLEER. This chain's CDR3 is CASSQDRDRVGQPQHF. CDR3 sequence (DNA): TGCGCCAGCAGCCAAGATCGGGACAGGGTCGGTCAGCCCCAGCATTTT.

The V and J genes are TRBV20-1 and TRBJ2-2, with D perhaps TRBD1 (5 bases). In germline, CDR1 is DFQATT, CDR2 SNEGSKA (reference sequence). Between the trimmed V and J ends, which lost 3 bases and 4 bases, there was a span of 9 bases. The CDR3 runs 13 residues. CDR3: CSASRGPTGELFF. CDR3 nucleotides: TGCAGTGCTAGTAGGGGTCCCACCGGGGAGCTGTTTTTT.

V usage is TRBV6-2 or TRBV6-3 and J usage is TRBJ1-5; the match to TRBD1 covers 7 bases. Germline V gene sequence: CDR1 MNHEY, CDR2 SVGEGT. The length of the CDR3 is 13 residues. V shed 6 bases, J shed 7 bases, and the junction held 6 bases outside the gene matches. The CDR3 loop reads CASSLDREQPQHF. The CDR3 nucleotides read TGTGCCAGCAGCCTCGACAGGGAGCAGCCCCAGCATTTT.

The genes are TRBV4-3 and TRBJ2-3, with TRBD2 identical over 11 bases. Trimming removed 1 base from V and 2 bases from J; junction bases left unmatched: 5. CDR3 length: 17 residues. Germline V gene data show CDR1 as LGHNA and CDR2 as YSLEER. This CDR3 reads CASSQVGSGGATDTQYF. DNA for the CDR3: TGCGCCAGCAGCCAAGTGGGTAGCGGGGGGGCCACAGATACGCAGTATTTT.

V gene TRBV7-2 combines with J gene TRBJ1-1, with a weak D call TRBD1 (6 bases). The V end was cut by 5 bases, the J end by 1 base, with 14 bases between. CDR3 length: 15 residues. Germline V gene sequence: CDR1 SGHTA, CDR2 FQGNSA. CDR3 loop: CASSGSGQTNTEAFF. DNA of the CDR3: TGTGCCAGCAGCGGGTCGGGACAAACGAACACTGAAGCTTTCTTT.

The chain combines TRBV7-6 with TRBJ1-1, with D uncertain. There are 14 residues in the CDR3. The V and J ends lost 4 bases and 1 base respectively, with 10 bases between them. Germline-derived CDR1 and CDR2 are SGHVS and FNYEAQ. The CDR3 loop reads CASSSISGNTEAFF. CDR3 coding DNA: TGTGCCAGCAGCTCCATCTCCGGGAACACTGAAGCTTTCTTT.